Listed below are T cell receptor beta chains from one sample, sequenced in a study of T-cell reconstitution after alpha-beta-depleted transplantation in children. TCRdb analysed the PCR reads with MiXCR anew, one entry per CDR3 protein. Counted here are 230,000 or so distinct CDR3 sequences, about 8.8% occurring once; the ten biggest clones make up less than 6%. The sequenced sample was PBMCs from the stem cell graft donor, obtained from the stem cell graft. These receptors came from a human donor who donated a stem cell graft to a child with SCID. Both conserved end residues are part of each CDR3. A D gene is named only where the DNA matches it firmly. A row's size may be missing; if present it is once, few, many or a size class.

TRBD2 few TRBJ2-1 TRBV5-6 CASSSLLGRGTPEQFF TGTGCCAGCAGCTCCCTTTTGGGGCGGGGGACCCCCGAGCAGTTCTTC
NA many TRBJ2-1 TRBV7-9 CASSSALGAGYNEQFF TGTGCCAGCAGCTCGGCCCTCGGGGCGGGGTACAATGAGCAGTTCTTC
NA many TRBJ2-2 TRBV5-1 CASAVRGVNTGELFF TGCGCCAGCGCGGTCCGCGGAGTGAACACCGGGGAGCTGTTTTTT
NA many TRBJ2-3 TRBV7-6 CASSLAPTRGSTDTQYF TGTGCCAGCAGCTTAGCGCCAACCAGGGGAAGCACAGATACGCAGTATTTT
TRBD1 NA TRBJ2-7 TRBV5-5 CASSPMGQGLSEQYF TGTGCCAGCAGCCCCATGGGACAGGGGCTTAGCGAGCAGTACTTC
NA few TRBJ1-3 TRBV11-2 CASSLAGASGNTIYF TGTGCCAGCAGCTTAGCTGGAGCAAGTGGAAACACCATATATTTT
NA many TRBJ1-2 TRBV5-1 CASSLGASANYGYTF TGCGCCAGCAGCTTGGGGGCTTCAGCTAACTATGGCTACACCTTC
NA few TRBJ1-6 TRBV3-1 CASSQESGDGPNSPLHF TGTGCCAGCAGCCAAGAAAGTGGGGACGGCCCGAATTCACCCCTCCACTTT
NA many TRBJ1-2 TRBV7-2 CASSLGGPYGYTF TGTGCCAGCAGCTTAGGAGGGCCCTATGGCTACACCTTC
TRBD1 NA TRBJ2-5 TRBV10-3 CAISESPGQGEETQYF TGTGCCATCAGTGAGTCCCCGGGACAGGGGGAAGAGACCCAGTACTTC
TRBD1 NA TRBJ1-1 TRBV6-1 CASIRDRGSTEAFF TGTGCCAGCATTCGGGACAGGGGCTCCACTGAAGCTTTCTTT
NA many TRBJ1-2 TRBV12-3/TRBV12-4 CASRAATLYGYTF TGTGCCAGCAGGGCCGCGACCCTCTATGGCTACACCTTC
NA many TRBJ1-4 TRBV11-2 CASSLGEGKKLFF TGTGCCAGCAGCTTAGGTGAGGGGAAAAAACTGTTTTTT
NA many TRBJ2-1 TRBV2 CASSVGLVSYNEQFF TGTGCCAGCAGTGTCGGGCTAGTCTCCTACAATGAGCAGTTCTTC
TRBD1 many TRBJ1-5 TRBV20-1 CSASQGARQPQHF TGCAGTGCTTCACAGGGGGCGCGGCAGCCCCAGCATTTT
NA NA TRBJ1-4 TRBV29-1 CSVGTNEKLFF TGCAGCGTTGGGACGAATGAAAAACTGTTTTTT
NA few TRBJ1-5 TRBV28 CASSFGVTNQPQHF TGTGCCAGCAGTTTTGGGGTTACCAATCAGCCCCAGCATTTT
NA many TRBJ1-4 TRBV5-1 CASSLTGTNEKLFF TGCGCCAGCAGCTTGACAGGGACTAATGAAAAACTGTTTTTT
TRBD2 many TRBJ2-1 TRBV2 CASRRASGIDEQFF TGTGCCAGCAGGAGGGCTAGCGGTATTGATGAGCAGTTCTTC
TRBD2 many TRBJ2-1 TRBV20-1 CSASGSGGVPYNEQFF TGCAGTGCTAGTGGTAGCGGGGGGGTCCCCTACAATGAGCAGTTCTTC
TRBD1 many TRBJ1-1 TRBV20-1 CSARDPGQGGFQAFF TGCAGTGCTAGAGACCCTGGACAGGGCGGGTTCCAAGCTTTCTTT
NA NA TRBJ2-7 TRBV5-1 CASSLGTRGVYEQYF TGCGCCAGCAGCTTGGGGACCAGGGGGGTCTACGAGCAGTACTTC
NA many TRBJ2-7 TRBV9 CASSVGGGGYEQYF TGTGCCAGCAGCGTAGGGGGAGGTGGGTACGAGCAGTACTTC
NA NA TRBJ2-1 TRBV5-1 CASSLTTMGYNEQFF TGCGCCAGCAGCTTGACAACGATGGGGTACAATGAGCAGTTCTTC
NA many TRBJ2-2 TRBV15 CATSRAAGELFF TGTGCCACCAGCAGAGCGGCCGGGGAGCTGTTTTTT
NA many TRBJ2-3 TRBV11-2 CASSLEWGTQYF TGTGCCAGCAGCTTAGAATGGGGTACGCAGTATTTT
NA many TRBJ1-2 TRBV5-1 CASSPEGLGYGYTF TGCGCCAGCAGCCCTGAAGGGTTAGGCTATGGCTACACCTTC
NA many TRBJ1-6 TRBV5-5 CASSLYWTAPPLHF TGTGCCAGCAGCCTATACTGGACAGCACCACCCCTCCACTTT
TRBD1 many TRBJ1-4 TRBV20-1 CSASRTGPGEKLFF TGCAGTGCTTCCCGGACAGGGCCAGGGGAAAAACTGTTTTTT
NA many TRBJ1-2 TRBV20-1 CSAKANYGYTF TGCAGTGCTAAAGCCAACTATGGCTACACCTTC
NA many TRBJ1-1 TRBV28 CASSLAATHTEAFF TGTGCCAGCAGTTTGGCCGCAACCCACACTGAAGCTTTCTTT
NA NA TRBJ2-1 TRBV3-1 CASSAGRINEQFF TGTGCCAGCAGCGCCGGACGGATCAATGAGCAGTTCTTC
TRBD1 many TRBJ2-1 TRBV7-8 CASSLIRDRAPNEQFF TGTGCCAGCAGCTTAATCCGGGACAGGGCCCCAAATGAGCAGTTCTTC
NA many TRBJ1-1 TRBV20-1 CSAHLGQRNTEAFF TGCAGTGCGCACTTAGGACAGAGGAACACTGAAGCTTTCTTT
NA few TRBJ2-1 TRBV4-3 CASSQIGSYNEQFF TGCGCCAGCAGCCAAATCGGCTCCTACAATGAGCAGTTCTTC
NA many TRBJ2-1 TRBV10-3 CAISGGDIYNEQFF TGTGCCATCAGTGGGGGGGACATATACAATGAGCAGTTCTTC
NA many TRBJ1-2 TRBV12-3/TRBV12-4 CASSFEGMGGYTF TGTGCCAGCAGTTTTGAGGGCATGGGAGGCTACACCTTC
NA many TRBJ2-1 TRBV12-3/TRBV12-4 CASSPGVGQFF TGTGCCAGTTCCCCCGGCGTCGGGCAGTTCTTC
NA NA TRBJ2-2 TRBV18 CASSRLVGAPNTGELFF TGTGCCAGCTCACGTTTGGTAGGGGCTCCGAACACCGGGGAGCTGTTTTTT
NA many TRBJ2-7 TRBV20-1 CSARAPGRMGYEQYF TGCAGTGCTAGAGCCCCGGGAAGGATGGGGTACGAGCAGTACTTC
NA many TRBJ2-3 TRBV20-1 CSAPRGLLWSDTQYF TGCAGTGCTCCCCGGGGCCTTCTCTGGTCAGATACGCAGTATTTT
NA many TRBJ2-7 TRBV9 CASSVDGQPYEQYF TGTGCCAGCAGCGTAGACGGACAGCCCTACGAGCAGTACTTC
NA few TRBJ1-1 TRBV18 CASPVRFEGAFF TGTGCCAGCCCTGTGAGATTCGAGGGCGCTTTCTTT
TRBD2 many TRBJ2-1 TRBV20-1 CSARPPLAGGGNEQFF TGCAGTGCTAGGCCCCCACTAGCGGGGGGCGGAAATGAGCAGTTCTTC
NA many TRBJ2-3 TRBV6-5 CASRKEDTQYF TGTGCCAGCAGGAAGGAGGATACGCAGTATTTT